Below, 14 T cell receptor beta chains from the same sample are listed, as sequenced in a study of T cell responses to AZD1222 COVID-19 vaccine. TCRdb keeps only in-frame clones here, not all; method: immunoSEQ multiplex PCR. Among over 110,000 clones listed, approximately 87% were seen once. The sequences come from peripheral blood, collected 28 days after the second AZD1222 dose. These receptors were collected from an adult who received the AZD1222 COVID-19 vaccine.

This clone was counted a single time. CDR3: CASSQGGGVGYTF. The CDR3 bases are TGTGCCAGCAGCCAAGGAGGAGGGGTTGGCTACACCTTC. This chain uses TRBV4-2 with TRBJ1-2, with D possibly being TRBD1 (5 bases). V dropped 1 base and J dropped 7 bases, with 10 bases sitting between them. The CDR3 is 13 residues long. CDR1 is LGHNA, CDR2 YNFKEQ, per germline.

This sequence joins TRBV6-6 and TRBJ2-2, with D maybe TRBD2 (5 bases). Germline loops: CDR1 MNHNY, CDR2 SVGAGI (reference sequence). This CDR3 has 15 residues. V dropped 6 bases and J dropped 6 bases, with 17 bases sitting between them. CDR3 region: CASSFTGMVAGELFF. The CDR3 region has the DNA TGTGCCAGCAGCTTCACCGGGATGGTTGCCGGGGAGCTGTTTTTT.

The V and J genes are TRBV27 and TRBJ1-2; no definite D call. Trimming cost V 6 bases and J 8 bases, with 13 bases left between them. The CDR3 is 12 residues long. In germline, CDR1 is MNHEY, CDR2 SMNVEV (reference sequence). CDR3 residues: CASSPGIWGYTF. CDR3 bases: TGTGCCAGCAGCCCGGGGATTTGGGGCTACACCTTC.

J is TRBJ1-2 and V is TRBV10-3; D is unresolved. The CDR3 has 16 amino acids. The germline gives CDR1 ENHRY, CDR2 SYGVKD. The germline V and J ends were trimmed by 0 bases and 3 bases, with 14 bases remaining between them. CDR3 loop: CAISESIQDWHYGYTF. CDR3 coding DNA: TGTGCCATCAGTGAGTCAATTCAGGATTGGCACTATGGCTACACCTTC.

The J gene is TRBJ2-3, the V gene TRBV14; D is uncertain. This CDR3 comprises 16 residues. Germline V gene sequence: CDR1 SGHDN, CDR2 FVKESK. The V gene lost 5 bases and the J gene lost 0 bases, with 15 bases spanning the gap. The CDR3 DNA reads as TGTGCCAGCAGCTCTCCCCAGGAAACTAGCACAGATACGCAGTATTTT. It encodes CASSSPQETSTDTQYF.

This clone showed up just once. CDR3 coding DNA: TGCGCCAGCAGCCTAGCTGGGAGGAACACCGGGGAGCTGTTTTTT. This gives the protein CASSLAGRNTGELFF. The rearrangement uses TRBV5-1 and TRBJ2-2, with D possibly being TRBD2 (5 bases). Trimming took off 4 bases at V and 1 base at J, with 11 bases between the two ends. Germline V gene data show CDR1 as SGHRS and CDR2 as YFSETQ. The CDR3 has 15 residues.

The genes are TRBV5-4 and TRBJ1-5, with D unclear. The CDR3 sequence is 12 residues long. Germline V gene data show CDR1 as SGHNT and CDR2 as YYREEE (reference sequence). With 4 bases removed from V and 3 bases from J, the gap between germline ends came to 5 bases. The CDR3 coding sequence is TGTGCCAGCAGCGGACCCAATCAGCCCCAGCATTTT. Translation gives CASSGPNQPQHF.

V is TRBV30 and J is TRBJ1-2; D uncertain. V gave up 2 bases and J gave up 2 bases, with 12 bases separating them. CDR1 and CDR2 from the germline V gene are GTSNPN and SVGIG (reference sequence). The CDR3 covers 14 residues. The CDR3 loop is CAWSPGRGNYGYTF. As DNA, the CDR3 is TGTGCCTGGAGTCCCGGGCGGGGAAACTATGGCTACACCTTC. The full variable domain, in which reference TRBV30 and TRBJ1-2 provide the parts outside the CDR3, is SQTIHQWPATLVQPVGSPLSLECTVEGTSNPNLYWYRQAAGRGLQLLFYSVGIGQISSEVPQNLSASRPQDRQFILSSKKLLLSDSGFYLCAWSPGRGNYGYTFGSGTRLTVV.

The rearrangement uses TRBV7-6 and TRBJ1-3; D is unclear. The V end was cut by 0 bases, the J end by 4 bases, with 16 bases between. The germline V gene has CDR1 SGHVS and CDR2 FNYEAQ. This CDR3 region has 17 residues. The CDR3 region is CASSLARPETGGNTIYF. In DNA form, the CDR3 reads TGTGCCAGCAGCTTAGCGCGCCCGGAGACGGGGGGAAACACCATATATTTT.

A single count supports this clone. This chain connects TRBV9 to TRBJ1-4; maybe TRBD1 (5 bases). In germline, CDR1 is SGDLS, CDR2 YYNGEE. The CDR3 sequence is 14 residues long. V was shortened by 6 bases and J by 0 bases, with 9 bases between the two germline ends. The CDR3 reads CASNSGSTNEKLFF. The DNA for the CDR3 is TGTGCCAGCAATTCAGGGTCAACTAATGAAAAACTGTTTTTT. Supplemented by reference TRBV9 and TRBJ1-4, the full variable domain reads DSGVTQTPKHLITATGQRVTLRCSPRSGDLSVYWYQQSLDQGLQFLIQYYNGEERAKGNILERFSAQQFPDLHSELNLSSLELGDSALYFCASNSGSTNEKLFFGSGTQLSVL.

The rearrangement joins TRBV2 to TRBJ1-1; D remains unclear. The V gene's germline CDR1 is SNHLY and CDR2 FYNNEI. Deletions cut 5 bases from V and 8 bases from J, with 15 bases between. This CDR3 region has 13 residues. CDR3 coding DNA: TGTGCCAGCAGTCTATCGCAAGTAAACGAAGCTTTCTTT. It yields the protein CASSLSQVNEAFF.

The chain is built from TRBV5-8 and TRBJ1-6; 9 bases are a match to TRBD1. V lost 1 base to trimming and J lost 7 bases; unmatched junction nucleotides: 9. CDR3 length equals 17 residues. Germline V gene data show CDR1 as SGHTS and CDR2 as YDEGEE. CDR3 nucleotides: TGTGCCAGCAGCTTGTGGATCGGGACAGGGAAGAATTCACCCCTCCACTTT. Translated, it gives CASSLWIGTGKNSPLHF.

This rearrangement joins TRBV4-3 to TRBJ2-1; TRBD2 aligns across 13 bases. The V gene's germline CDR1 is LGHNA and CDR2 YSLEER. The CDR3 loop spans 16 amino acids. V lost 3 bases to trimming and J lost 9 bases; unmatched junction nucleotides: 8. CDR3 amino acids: CASSHFTSGRALEQFF. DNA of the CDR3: TGCGCCAGCAGCCATTTTACTAGCGGGAGGGCCCTTGAGCAGTTCTTC.

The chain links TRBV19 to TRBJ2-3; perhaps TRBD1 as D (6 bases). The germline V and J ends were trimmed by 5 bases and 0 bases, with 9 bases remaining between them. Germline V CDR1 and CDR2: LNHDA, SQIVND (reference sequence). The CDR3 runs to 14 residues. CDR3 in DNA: TGTGCCAGTAGTGCGACAGGTAGCACAGATACGCAGTATTTT. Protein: CASSATGSTDTQYF.